This TCR beta chain was documented in a study of shared clonotypes between healthy human individuals (dated by TCRdb to the early 2020s). A note on the overall study: Three men and a couple of women, aged 18 to 49 years, made up the cohort. The study deeply sequenced blood TCR repertoires of about five healthy adults to estimate repertoire size and the extent of clonotype sharing between individuals. Between about 0.85 and 8.9 billion PBMCs per donor were obtained by leukapheresis. For each donor, CD4 naive and CD4 memory were each given three plates, CD8 naive was given two plates, and CD8 memory was given one plate. Libraries were prepared and TCR repertoires were sequenced by different laboratories using diverse techniques, in order to increase sequencing depth and limit assay-specific biases. What the research found in general, with its limitations: Naive subsets generally had larger estimated clonotype richness than memory subsets did. Across a few donors, roughly 5.1% of naive CD4, roughly 3.5% of naive CD8, 2.3% of memory CD4, and 0.4% to 0.45% of memory CD8 clonotypes were shared. Clonotypes shared by all four sorted-subset donors showed higher generation probabilities than non-shared clonotypes. Sampling was restricted to blood, and TCR repertoires in tissue are likely to differ from TCR repertoires in blood. Because the study included only a small number of donors, the genetic and exposure-history diversity represented was limited. Pairwise subsampling led to the expectation that sequencing depth would affect the degree of clonotype sharing among donors. Incomplete sequencing was indicated by rarefaction of sorted-subset datasets, despite the large sequencing depth.

Turning to this clone: Its antigen is still unknown. No much larger clonotype is one base removed from it; base qualities were not supplied.

TCR CDR3 regions were amplified from genomic DNA by multiplex PCR using the deep immunoSEQ assay. Extracted genomic DNA from each cell subset was distributed evenly across all wells of several immunoSEQ 96-well plates, and each plate was treated as a replicate. Each replicate PCR for sorted subsets received about 0.2 ug genomic DNA, equal to tens of thousands of T cell genomes. The purified libraries were quantified using a Qubit 3.0 fluorometer, sized with a Bioanalyzer 2100, and then quantified again using the KAPA Library Quantification kit. Every immunoSEQ 96-well plate was sequenced on a dedicated single-read 150-cycle Illumina NextSeq 550 flow cell. Per the original workflow: Because only junctional sequences without quality scores were contained in the immunoSEQ output, filtering matching that applied to full-length reads could not be performed. To assign V/J genes and CDR3, sequences were annotated against IMGT germline references using PyIR, a Python wrapper for IgBLAST v1.9. Any read was removed if the V/J assignment was weak (E-value above 1e-6), the CDR3 was missing, or the read contained stop codons, out-of-frame junctions, or ambiguous translated residues. V3J clonotypes were defined as sequences sharing the same inferred V gene, J gene, and CDR3 amino acid sequence. To compute the percentage overlap between repertoires, the number of shared unique clonotypes was divided by the size of the smaller repertoire. Repertoire richness was assessed with RTK rarefaction, the Chao1 estimator, and Recon v2.1 estimates of unobserved clonotypes. For all TCRbeta clonotypes obtained by the gDNA method from a handful of donors, generation probabilities were computed with OLGA. Imported from immuneACCESS, the table was reduced by TCRdb to in-frame sequences with V and J called. These copies leave out some clones; in studies compared against another copy, an unresolved V gene accounts for under half, and the cause of the remainder is not known. That table gives V, J and clone size, and the DNA gave D and trimming. A total of roughly 410,000 clones appear in this sample, about 96% of them only once. The ten top clones hold around 0.3% of the sample.

The CDR3 measures 14 amino acids from cysteine to phenylalanine. Only the CDR3 DNA stays, 42 bases, in frame from base 1. CDR1 and CDR2, looked up from the germline V gene, are ENHRY and SYGVKD. V and J are trimmed by 6 bases and 1 base, and the gene matches miss 3 bases of the junction. Healthy HIV-negative adults with no recently reported acute infections or vaccinations were included as donors. All donors were Caucasian adults living in Nashville, Tennessee, USA. CD8 memory samples combined magnetically selected CD45RO+ cells with CCR7-negative CD45RA+ effector memory (TemRA) cells. After blood collection by leukapheresis, PBMCs were isolated using Ficoll-Histopaque density gradient centrifugation and then cryopreserved in the vapor phase of liquid nitrogen. Purity and quantity of every magnetically sorted T cell population were checked by analytical flow cytometry. From each sorted fraction, genomic DNA was isolated and quantified by UV absorbance on a Nanodrop 2000c.

The source is a man aged 30-40 years in good health. This chain joins TRBV10-3 to TRBJ1-1, with 9 bases aligning to TRBD1. Material: memory CD8+ T cells sorted from blood. The cell subset or site label corresponds to: CD45RO+ cells pooled with CCR7-negative TemRA cells. The CDR3 is CAIRTDRGNTEAFF. The DNA reads TGTGCCATCAGGACGGACAGGGGGAACACTGAAGCTTTCTTT.